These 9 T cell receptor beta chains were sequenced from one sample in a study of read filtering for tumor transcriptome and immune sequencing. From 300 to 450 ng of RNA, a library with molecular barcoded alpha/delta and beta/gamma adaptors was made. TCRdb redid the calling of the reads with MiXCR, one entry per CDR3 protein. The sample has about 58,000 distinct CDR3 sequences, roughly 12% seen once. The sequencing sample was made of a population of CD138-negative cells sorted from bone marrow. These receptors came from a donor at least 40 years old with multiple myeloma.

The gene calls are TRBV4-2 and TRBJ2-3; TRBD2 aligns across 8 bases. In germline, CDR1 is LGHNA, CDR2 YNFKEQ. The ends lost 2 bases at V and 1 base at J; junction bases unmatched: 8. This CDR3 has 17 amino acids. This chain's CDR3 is CASSQRKAGAGTDTQYF. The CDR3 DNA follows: TGTGCCAGCAGCCAACGCAAAGCGGGGGCTGGCACAGATACGCAGTATTTT.

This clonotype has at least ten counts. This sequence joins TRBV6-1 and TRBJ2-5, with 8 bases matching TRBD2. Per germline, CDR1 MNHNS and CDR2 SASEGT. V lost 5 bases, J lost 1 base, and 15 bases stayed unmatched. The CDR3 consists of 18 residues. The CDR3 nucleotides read TGTGCCAGCAGTCCCGGGACAACCGCGGCGGGGGGCCAAGAGACCCAGTACTTC. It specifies CASSPGTTAAGGQETQYF.

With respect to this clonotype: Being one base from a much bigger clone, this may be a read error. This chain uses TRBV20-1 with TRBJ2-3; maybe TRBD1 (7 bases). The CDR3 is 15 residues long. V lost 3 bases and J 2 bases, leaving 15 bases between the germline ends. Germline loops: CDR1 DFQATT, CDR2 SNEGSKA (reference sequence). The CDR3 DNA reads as TGCAGTGCTAGCAGGCGGGACAGAAACACAGATACGCAGTATTTT. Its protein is CSASRRDRNTDTQYF.

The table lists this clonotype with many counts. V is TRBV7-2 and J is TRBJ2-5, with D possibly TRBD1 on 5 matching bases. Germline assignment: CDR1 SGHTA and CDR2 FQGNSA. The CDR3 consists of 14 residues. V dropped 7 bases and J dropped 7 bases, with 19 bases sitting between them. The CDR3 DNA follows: TGTGCCAGCAACCCGTTTGGTCCTAGGGGGACCCAGTACTTC. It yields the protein CASNPFGPRGTQYF. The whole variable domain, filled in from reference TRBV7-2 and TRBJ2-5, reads GAGVSQSPSNKVTEKGKDVELRCDPISGHTALYWYRQSLGQGLEFLIYFQGNSAPDKSGLPSDRFSAERTGGSVSTLTIQRTQQEDSAVYLCASNPFGPRGTQYFGPGTRLLVL.

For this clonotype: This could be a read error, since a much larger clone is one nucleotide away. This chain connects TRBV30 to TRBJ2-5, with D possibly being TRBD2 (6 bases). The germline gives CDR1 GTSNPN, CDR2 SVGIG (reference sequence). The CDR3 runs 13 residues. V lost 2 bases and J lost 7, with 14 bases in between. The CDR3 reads CAWSRGGGRTQYF. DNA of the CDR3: TGTGCCTGGAGTAGAGGTGGGGGGAGGACCCAGTACTTC.

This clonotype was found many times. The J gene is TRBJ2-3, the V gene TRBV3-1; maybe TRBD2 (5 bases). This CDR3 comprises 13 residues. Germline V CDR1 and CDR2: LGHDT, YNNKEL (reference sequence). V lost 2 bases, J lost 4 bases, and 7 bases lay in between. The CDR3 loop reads CASSQSRADTQYF. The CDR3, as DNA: TGTGCCAGCAGCCAATCGCGGGCAGATACGCAGTATTTT.

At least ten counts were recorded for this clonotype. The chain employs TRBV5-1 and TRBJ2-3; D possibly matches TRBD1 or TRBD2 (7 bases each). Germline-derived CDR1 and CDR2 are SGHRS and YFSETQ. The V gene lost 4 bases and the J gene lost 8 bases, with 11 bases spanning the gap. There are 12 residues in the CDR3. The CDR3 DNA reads TGCGCCAGCAGCCCAGGGGGGGTTACGCAGTATTTT. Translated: CASSPGGVTQYF.

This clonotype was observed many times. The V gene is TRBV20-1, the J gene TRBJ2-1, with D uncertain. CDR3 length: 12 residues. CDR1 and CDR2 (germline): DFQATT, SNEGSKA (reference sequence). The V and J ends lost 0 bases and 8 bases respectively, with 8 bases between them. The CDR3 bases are TGCAGTGCTAGAGAGGACGGGCATGAGCAGTTCTTC. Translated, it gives CSAREDGHEQFF.

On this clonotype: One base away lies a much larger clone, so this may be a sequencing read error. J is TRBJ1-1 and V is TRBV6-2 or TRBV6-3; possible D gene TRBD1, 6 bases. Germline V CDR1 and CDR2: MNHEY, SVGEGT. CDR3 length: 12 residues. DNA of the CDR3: TGTGCCAGCAGCCAACAGGGAACTGGAGCTTTCTTT. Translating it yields CASSQQGTGAFF.